These 12 T cell receptor beta chains were sequenced from one sample in a study of blood T cell repertoires in COVID-19. This table comes from immunoSEQ multiplex PCR, and its TCRdb copy is limited to in-frame clones, with some not included. The sample yields around 140,000 clones, just under 85% seen once. The sequenced sample was PBMCs or T cells enriched from blood (not recorded which). The receptors originated from a woman aged 50 to 65 with acute COVID-19.

The chain links TRBV11-2 to TRBJ1-2; 10 positions agree with TRBD1. The junction had 7 bases not matched to a gene; V was cut back by 5 bases and J by 7 bases. Germline loops: CDR1 SGHAT, CDR2 FQNNGV. The CDR3 is 14 residues long. Here the CDR3 reads CASSLTGGNGGYTF. CDR3 coding DNA: TGTGCCAGCAGCCTGACAGGGGGCAATGGTGGCTACACCTTC.

V usage is TRBV25-1 and J usage is TRBJ1-5, with D unresolved. The V end was cut by 5 bases, the J end by 0 bases, with 8 bases between. The length of the CDR3 is 14 residues. The germline V gene has CDR1 MGHDK and CDR2 SYGVNS. The CDR3 is CASSRGSSNQPQHF. As DNA, the CDR3 is TGTGCCAGCAGTCGAGGGAGTAGCAATCAGCCCCAGCATTTT.

This chain connects TRBV7-9 to TRBJ1-5; 9 bases are a match to TRBD1. Trimming at V came to 5 bases and at J to 0 bases, leaving 8 bases not matched to a gene. There are 17 residues in the CDR3. CDR1 and CDR2 (germline): SEHNR, FQNEAQ (reference sequence). The CDR3 region is CASSGPPGQGSNQPQHF. The CDR3 nucleotides are TGTGCCAGCAGCGGTCCCCCGGGACAGGGTAGCAATCAGCCCCAGCATTTT.

The chain carries TRBV9 and TRBJ2-6; 9 bases align to TRBD2. This CDR3 has 19 residues. V lost 0 bases, J lost 1 base, and 8 bases stayed unmatched. From germline, CDR1 is SGDLS and CDR2 YYNGEE. CDR3 sequence (DNA): TGTGCCAGCAGCGTAGATCGGCTAGCGGGAATTTCTGGGGCCAACGTCCTGACTTTC. Its protein product is CASSVDRLAGISGANVLTF.

The V gene is TRBV10-3, the J gene TRBJ2-7; TRBD2 matches at 9 bases. Germline V gives CDR1 ENHRY, CDR2 SYGVKD. The ends lost 8 bases at V and 2 bases at J; junction bases unmatched: 10. The CDR3 length is 15 residues. Here the CDR3 reads CAIGSGTSRTYEQYF. The DNA of the CDR3 is TGTGCCATCGGGTCCGGGACTAGCCGAACCTACGAGCAGTACTTC.

The chain is built from TRBV5-6 and TRBJ1-1, with 7 nucleotides matching TRBD1. This CDR3 is 15 amino acids long. The ends lost 4 bases at V and 1 base at J; junction bases unmatched: 7. Germline CDR1 reads SGHDT; CDR2 reads YYEEEE. The CDR3 DNA reads as TGTGCCAGCAGCCGCCCAGGACAGGAGAACACTGAAGCTTTCTTT. Protein sequence: CASSRPGQENTEAFF.

V and J are TRBV24-1 and TRBJ2-6; D may be TRBD1 (6 bases). Germline CDR1 KGHDR, CDR2 SFDVKD. This CDR3 spans 17 amino acids. V was pared by 8 bases and J by 0 bases, with 16 bases between. The CDR3 DNA follows: TGTGCCACCAACGCGCAGGGGCCAACCTCTGGGGCCAACGTCCTGACTTTC. This translates into CATNAQGPTSGANVLTF.

The chain links TRBV29-1 to TRBJ2-7, with 7 bases fitting TRBD1. The trim removed 7 bases at V and 3 bases at J, leaving 9 bases unmatched. This CDR3 is built from 13 residues. The germline gives CDR1 SQVTM, CDR2 ANQGSEA. The CDR3 DNA sequence: TGCAGCGCGGGACAGTCACTTAACTACGAGCAGTACTTC. It encodes CSAGQSLNYEQYF.

The V gene is TRBV5-4, the J gene TRBJ2-7, with 15 bases that match TRBD2. The CDR3 has 17 residues. J lost 0 bases, V lost 4 bases, and 5 bases had no gene match. The germline V gene encodes CDR1 SGHNT and CDR2 YYREEE (reference sequence). The CDR3 spells CASSRGLAGGRSYEQYF. CDR3 in DNA: TGTGCCAGCAGCAGGGGACTAGCGGGAGGCCGCTCCTACGAGCAGTACTTC.

V and J are TRBV5-4 and TRBJ2-7, with 10 positions matching TRBD1. CDR3 length: 15 amino acids. Per the germline V gene, CDR1 is SGHNT and CDR2 is YYREEE (reference sequence). The V gene end was trimmed by 0 bases and the J gene end by 1 base; junction bases not matched to a gene: 1. The CDR3 sequence: CASSLGGQGSYEQYF. CDR3 bases: TGTGCCAGCAGCTTGGGGGGACAGGGGTCCTACGAGCAGTACTTC.

The rearrangement joins TRBV19 to TRBJ1-1, with a tentative D call TRBD1 (5 bases). This CDR3 is built from 13 residues. V shed 6 bases and J shed 1 base, with 9 bases lying between them. Germline V lookup: CDR1 LNHDA, CDR2 SQIVND (reference sequence). The CDR3 spells CASREGQNTEAFF. The CDR3 nucleotides are TGTGCCAGTAGGGAAGGACAGAACACTGAAGCTTTCTTT.

The chain employs TRBV15 and TRBJ2-3; 7 bases align to TRBD1. This CDR3 region has 18 residues. From germline, CDR1 is LNHNV and CDR2 YYDKDF (reference sequence). V lost 6 bases to trimming and J lost 0 bases; unmatched junction nucleotides: 15. The CDR3 bases are TGTGCCACCAGGCCCGGGACAGCCACTAAACAAAGCACAGATACGCAGTATTTT. It encodes CATRPGTATKQSTDTQYF.